Listed below are T cell receptor beta chains from one sample, sequenced in a study of cytomegalovirus exposure and HLA in healthy donors. Repertoires were generated with immunoSEQ multiplex PCR, while TCRdb's copy carries only in-frame clones and drops some. The profile shows approximately 180,000 clones, roughly 76% of them singletons. Input material: PBMCs. Receptors originate from a woman aged 18-29 years in good health and CMV-seropositive. Each CDR3 is given with its conserved first and last residue. The D gene is left open where the match is weak. Clone sizes are given selectively: once, few, many, or a class where the clone is expanded.

D gene: TRBD1; V gene: TRBV2; J gene: TRBJ1-4; clone size: .; CDR3 protein: CASSPGQGGNEKLFF; CDR3 DNA: TGTGCCAGCAGCCCGGGACAGGGGGGTAATGAAAAACTGTTTTTT
D gene: TRBD1; V gene: TRBV30; J gene: TRBJ1-3; clone size: .; CDR3 protein: CAWTQGVGNTIYF; CDR3 DNA: TGTGCCTGGACCCAGGGGGTAGGAAACACCATATATTTT
D gene: TRBD1; V gene: TRBV11-3; J gene: TRBJ1-1; clone size: .; CDR3 protein: CASSAPGTGVTEAFF; CDR3 DNA: TGTGCCAGCAGCGCTCCCGGGACAGGGGTCACTGAAGCTTTCTTT
D gene: .; V gene: TRBV7-9; J gene: TRBJ2-3; clone size: .; CDR3 protein: CASSLRAGARTDTQYF; CDR3 DNA: TGTGCCAGCAGCTTAAGGGCGGGGGCTCGCACAGATACGCAGTATTTT
D gene: TRBD2; V gene: TRBV28; J gene: TRBJ2-7; clone size: .; CDR3 protein: CASSLLSSGVYEQYF; CDR3 DNA: TGTGCCAGCAGTTTATTGTCTAGCGGGGTCTACGAGCAGTACTTC
D gene: .; V gene: TRBV4-1; J gene: TRBJ1-2; clone size: .; CDR3 protein: CASSQDIEYGYTF; CDR3 DNA: TGCGCCAGCAGCCAAGATATCGAGTATGGCTACACCTTC
D gene: TRBD2; V gene: TRBV11-2; J gene: TRBJ2-3; clone size: .; CDR3 protein: CASSSTSGGLDTQYF; CDR3 DNA: TGTGCCAGCAGTTCGACTAGCGGGGGTTTAGATACGCAGTATTTT
D gene: .; V gene: TRBV30; J gene: TRBJ2-2; clone size: .; CDR3 protein: CAWSPHLSVPGVYGGGSTGELFF; CDR3 DNA: .
D gene: .; V gene: TRBV10-3; J gene: TRBJ1-1; clone size: .; CDR3 protein: CAITSSGVGGAFF; CDR3 DNA: TGTGCCATCACTTCGTCAGGGGTTGGGGGAGCTTTCTTT
D gene: .; V gene: TRBV5-5; J gene: TRBJ1-1; clone size: few; CDR3 protein: CASSLGTETEAFF; CDR3 DNA: TGTGCCAGCAGCTTGGGGACAGAAACTGAAGCTTTCTTT
D gene: .; V gene: TRBV6-5; J gene: TRBJ2-5; clone size: once; CDR3 protein: CASSYSRETQYF; CDR3 DNA: TGTGCCAGCAGTTACTCCCGGGAGACCCAGTACTTC
D gene: TRBD1; V gene: TRBV30; J gene: TRBJ2-3; clone size: .; CDR3 protein: CAWSLGGVTDTQYF; CDR3 DNA: TGTGCCTGGAGTTTAGGGGGCGTCACAGATACGCAGTATTTT
D gene: .; V gene: TRBV6-1; J gene: TRBJ2-6; clone size: .; CDR3 protein: CASSEQRISGANVLTF; CDR3 DNA: TGTGCCAGCAGTGAACAGCGCATATCTGGGGCCAACGTCCTGACTTTC
D gene: .; V gene: TRBV5-1; J gene: TRBJ1-5; clone size: .; CDR3 protein: CASSVTPSQPQHF; CDR3 DNA: TGCGCCAGCAGCGTGACACCGTCTCAGCCCCAGCATTTT
D gene: TRBD2; V gene: TRBV9; J gene: TRBJ2-5; clone size: .; CDR3 protein: CASSLGRGLGQETQYF; CDR3 DNA: TGTGCCAGCAGCTTGGGGAGGGGACTAGGGCAAGAGACCCAGTACTTC
D gene: .; V gene: TRBV7-9; J gene: TRBJ1-1; clone size: few; CDR3 protein: CASSSRTEAFF; CDR3 DNA: TGTGCCAGCAGCTCCCGCACTGAAGCTTTCTTT
D gene: .; V gene: TRBV21-1; J gene: TRBJ2-2; clone size: .; CDR3 protein: CASSRRQRDTGELFF; CDR3 DNA: TGTGCCAGCAGCAGAAGACAACGAGACACCGGGGAGCTGTTTTTT